This entry features one T cell receptor (beta chain) sequence. No antigen is known for it. CDR1 and CDR2 from the germline V gene are SGHTS and YDEGEE. V dropped 3 bases and J dropped 1 base, with 13 bases sitting between them. This CDR3 contains 16 residues. The record originates from a study of T cell repertoires in cytomegalovirus infection. TCRdb recomputed calls from the reads with MiXCR, one row per CDR3 protein. The sample gives approximately 990,000 distinct CDR3 sequences, approximately 31% of which show up once; roughly 12% is in the top ten. Whole-study findings and limits: The ex vivo response was dominated by HLA-C-restricted CMV-specific TCR beta clonotypes.

The material sequenced was cultured CD8+ T cells from PBMCs, taken from culture after CMV antigen stimulation. This sequence originates from a human donor in good health (CMV status not recorded). Some clones in this sample may be carry-over from other donors' samples. V usage is TRBV5-8 and J usage is TRBJ2-2; the D gene is possibly TRBD2 (6 bases). CDR3: CASSWALSGNTGELFF. CDR3 DNA: TGTGCCAGCAGCTGGGCGCTTAGCGGGAACACCGGGGAGCTGTTTTTT. Drawing the rest from reference TRBV5-8 and TRBJ2-2, the complete variable domain is EAGVTQSPTHLIKTRGQQATLRCSPISGHTSVYWYQQALGLGLQFLLWYDEGEERNRGNFPPRFSGRQFPNYSSELNVNALELEDSALYLCASSWALSGNTGELFFGEGSRLTVL.